Described below is a single TCR beta chain sequence and its context. Its target is not known. The CDR3 length is 16 residues. CDR1 and CDR2 (germline): SGDLS, YYNGEE. V gave up 4 bases and J gave up 4 bases, with 18 bases separating them. The entry originates in a study of identical twins. Healthy Caucasian donors formed the entire cohort. Each CDR3 protein is one row after TCRdb ran MiXCR on the 5' RACE reads. The sample lists hundreds of thousands of distinct CDR3 sequences, more than 9% seen once, with more than 6% in the top ten. Broader study findings: Among out-of-frame alpha sequences shared by twins, low generation probability occurred in excess. Because invariant MAIT and iNKT cells could be present, zero-insertion analyses could be partly confounded.

This sample was shared with a second study, whose subject was yellow fever vaccine responses in identical twins. As reported in that work: Vaccine-induced T cell responses in twins were reportedly observed to appear partly convergent, partly personalized.

The sample was CD8+ T cells sorted from blood. The sequence came from a woman aged 18-30 years in good health. This chain connects TRBV9 to TRBJ2-1; the D is unclear. Here the CDR3 DNA reads TGTGCCAGCAGCCCCCGATTCGAGACGCCTTACAATGAGCAGTTCTTC. Encoded protein: CASSPRFETPYNEQFF.